The next 9 T cell receptor beta chains were all read from a single sample in a study of OX40 agonist ivuxolimab in advanced cancers. Libraries were prepared by immunoSEQ multiplex PCR; TCRdb keeps only in-frame clonotypes and omits some of them. Of around 22,000 clones listed, more than 80% are singletons. The sequenced sample was CD4+ or CD8+ T cells sorted from blood, obtained in a trial of the OX40 agonist ivuxolimab. Receptors originate from an adult with an advanced solid tumor such as melanoma, head and neck, liver or kidney cancer.

With regard to this clone: A junction boundary mismatches the germline segment, possibly from a read error. The chain is built from TRBV25-1 and TRBJ2-5; D gene uncertain. This CDR3 spans 14 amino acids. Germline V lookup: CDR1 MGHDK, CDR2 SYGVNS. Here the CDR3 DNA reads TGTGCCGGCAGTGAAAGAGAACGACAAGAGACCCAGTACTTC. Translated, it gives CAGSERERQETQYF.

This chain connects TRBV2 to TRBJ2-1; 13 bases map to TRBD2. There are 17 residues in the CDR3. Trimming cost V 0 bases and J 7 bases; bases outside gene matches: 6. The germline V gene encodes CDR1 SNHLY and CDR2 FYNNEI. For the CDR3, the DNA is TGTGCCAGCAGTGAAGCGCGACTAGCGGGGGGTCGTAATGAGCAGTTCTTC. This sequence encodes CASSEARLAGGRNEQFF.

About this clone itself: The sample has other DNA sequences that encode this CDR3 too. The genes are TRBV4-3 and TRBJ1-1; no clear D gene. Germline loops: CDR1 LGHNA, CDR2 YSLEER. The CDR3 covers 17 residues. Between the trimmed V and J ends, which lost 3 bases and 1 base, there was a span of 18 bases. The CDR3 DNA is TGCGCCAGCAGCCAGAGAGGCGGTCGGAGAAGGAACACTGAAGCTTTCTTT. Translation: CASSQRGGRRRNTEAFF.

J is TRBJ2-4 and V is TRBV12-5; 13 nucleotides align to TRBD2. The ends lost 6 bases at V and 0 bases at J; junction bases unmatched: 14. The CDR3 extends over 20 amino acids. CDR1 and CDR2 (germline): LGHNT, FRNRAP. The CDR3 DNA reads TGTGCTAGTGGCACAACACTAGCGGGGGGGCCGGTGGGAGCCAAAAACATTCAGTACTTC. It specifies CASGTTLAGGPVGAKNIQYF.

This clone showed up just once. The chain links TRBV6-5 to TRBJ1-2; 8 bases match TRBD1. CDR1 is MNHEY, CDR2 SVGAGI, per germline. CDR3 length: 13 amino acids. Losses at the gene ends were 0 bases for V and 6 bases for J; bases not matched to a gene: 0. CDR3 in DNA: TGTGCCAGCAGTTACTCGACAGGGGATGGCTACACCTTC. Its translation is CASSYSTGDGYTF.

This clone was observed a few times. The chain is built from TRBV5-5 and TRBJ1-2; TRBD1 might be the D (5 bases). CDR3 length: 15 residues. The germline V gene encodes CDR1 SGHKS and CDR2 YYEKEE (reference sequence). Trimming took off 0 bases at V and 4 bases at J, with 13 bases between the two ends. CDR3 in DNA: TGTGCCAGCAGCTTGGAGCCAGGGAGGGCCTATGGCTACACCTTC. It specifies CASSLEPGRAYGYTF.

V and J are TRBV9 and TRBJ2-3; no firm D call. The germline CDR1 and CDR2 sequences are SGDLS and YYNGEE. The CDR3 sequence is 12 residues long. V was cut by 3 bases and J by 9 bases, with 11 bases left in between. CDR3 bases: TGTGCCAGCAGCGCATTCTTGGAAACGCAGTATTTT. It codes for CASSAFLETQYF.

V is TRBV5-4 and J is TRBJ2-7; no definite D call. This CDR3 is 14 amino acids long. Trimming took off 2 bases at V and 0 bases at J, with 9 bases between the two ends. Germline V lookup: CDR1 SGHNT, CDR2 YYREEE (reference sequence). The CDR3 is CASSFGVGSYEQYF. In nucleotides, the CDR3 is TGTGCCAGCAGCTTTGGGGTGGGCTCCTACGAGCAGTACTTC.

The CDR3 protein is CASSLGAVSGLGYF. The CDR3, as DNA: TGTGCCAGCAGCTTGGGGGCTGTATCTGGGCTCGGGTATTTT. The V gene is TRBV5-6, the J gene TRBJ2-3; D remains ambiguous. This CDR3 spans 14 amino acids. Germline V gene sequence: CDR1 SGHDT, CDR2 YYEEEE. V lost 0 bases and J 14 bases, leaving 19 bases between the germline ends.